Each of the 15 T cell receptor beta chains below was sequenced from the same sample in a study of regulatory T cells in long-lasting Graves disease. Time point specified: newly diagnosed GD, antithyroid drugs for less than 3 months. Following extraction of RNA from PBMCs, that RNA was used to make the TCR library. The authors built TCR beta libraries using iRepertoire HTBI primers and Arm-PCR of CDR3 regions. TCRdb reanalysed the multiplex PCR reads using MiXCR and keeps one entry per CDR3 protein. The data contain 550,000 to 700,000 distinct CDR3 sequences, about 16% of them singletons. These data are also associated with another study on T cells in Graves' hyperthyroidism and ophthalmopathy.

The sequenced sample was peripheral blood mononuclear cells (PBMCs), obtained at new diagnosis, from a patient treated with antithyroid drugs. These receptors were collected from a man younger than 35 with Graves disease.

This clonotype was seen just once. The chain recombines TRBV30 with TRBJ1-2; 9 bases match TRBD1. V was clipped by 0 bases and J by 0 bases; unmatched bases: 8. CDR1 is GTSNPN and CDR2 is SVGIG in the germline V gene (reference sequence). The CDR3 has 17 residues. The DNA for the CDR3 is TGTGCCTGGAGTGTAGAGGGACAGGGTAGAGCTAACTATGGCTACACCTTC. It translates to CAWSVEGQGRANYGYTF. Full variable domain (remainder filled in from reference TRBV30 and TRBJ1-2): SQTIHQWPATLVQPVGSPLSLECTVEGTSNPNLYWYRQAAGRGLQLLFYSVGIGQISSEVPQNLSASRPQDRQFILSSKKLLLSDSGFYLCAWSVEGQGRANYGYTFGSGTRLTVV.

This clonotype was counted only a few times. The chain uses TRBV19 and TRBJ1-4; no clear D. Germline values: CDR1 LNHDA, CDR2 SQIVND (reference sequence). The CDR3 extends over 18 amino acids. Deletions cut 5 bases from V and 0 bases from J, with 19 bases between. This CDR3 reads CASSDLTGKAATNEKLFF. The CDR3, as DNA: TGTGCCAGTAGTGACCTGACCGGAAAGGCTGCAACTAATGAAAAACTGTTTTTT. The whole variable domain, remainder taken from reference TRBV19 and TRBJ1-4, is DGGITQSPKYLFRKEGQNVTLSCEQNLNHDAMYWYRQDPGQGLRLIYYSQIVNDFQKGDIAEGYSVSREKKESFPLTVTSAQKNPTAFYLCASSDLTGKAATNEKLFFGSGTQLSVL.

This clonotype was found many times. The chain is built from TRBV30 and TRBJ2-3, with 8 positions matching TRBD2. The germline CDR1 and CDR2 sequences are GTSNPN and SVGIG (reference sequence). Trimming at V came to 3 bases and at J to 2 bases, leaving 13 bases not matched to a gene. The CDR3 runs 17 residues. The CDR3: CAWSDLRGGRPTDTQYF. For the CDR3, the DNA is TGTGCCTGGAGCGACCTCCGGGGCGGGAGGCCCACAGATACGCAGTATTTT.

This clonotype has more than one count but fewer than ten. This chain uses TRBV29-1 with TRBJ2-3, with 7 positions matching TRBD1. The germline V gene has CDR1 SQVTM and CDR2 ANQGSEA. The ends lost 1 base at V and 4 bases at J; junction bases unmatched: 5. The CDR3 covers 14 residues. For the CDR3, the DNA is TGCAGCGTTGAAGGACAGGGATCCTCAGATACGCAGTATTTT. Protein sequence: CSVEGQGSSDTQYF.

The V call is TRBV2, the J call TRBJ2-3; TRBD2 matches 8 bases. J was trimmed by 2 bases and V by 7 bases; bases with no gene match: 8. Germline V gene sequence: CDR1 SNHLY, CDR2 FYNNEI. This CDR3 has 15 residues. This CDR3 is CASIETSAITDTQYF. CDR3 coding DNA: TGTGCCAGCATCGAGACTAGCGCCATCACAGATACGCAGTATTTT.

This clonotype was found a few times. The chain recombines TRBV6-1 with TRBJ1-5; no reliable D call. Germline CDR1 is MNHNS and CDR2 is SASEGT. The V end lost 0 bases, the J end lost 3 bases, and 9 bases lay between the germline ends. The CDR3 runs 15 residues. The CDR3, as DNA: TGTGCCAGCAGTGAAGCGCCCGGTTTCAATCAGCCCCAGCATTTT. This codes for CASSEAPGFNQPQHF.

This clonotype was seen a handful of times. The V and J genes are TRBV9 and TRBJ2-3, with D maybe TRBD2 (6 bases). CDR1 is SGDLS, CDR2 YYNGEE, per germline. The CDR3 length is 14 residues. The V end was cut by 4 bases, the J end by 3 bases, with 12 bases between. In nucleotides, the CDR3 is TGTGCCAGCAGCCCGCGGGACTTTACAGATACGCAGTATTTT. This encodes CASSPRDFTDTQYF.

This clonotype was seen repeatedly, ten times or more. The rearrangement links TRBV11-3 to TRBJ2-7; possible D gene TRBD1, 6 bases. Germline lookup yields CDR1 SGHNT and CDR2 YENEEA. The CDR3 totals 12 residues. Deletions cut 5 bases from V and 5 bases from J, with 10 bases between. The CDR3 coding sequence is TGTGCCAGCAGCGACCCAGGGGACGAGCAGTACTTC. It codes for CASSDPGDEQYF.

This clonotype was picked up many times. In DNA, the CDR3 is TGTGCCAGCAGCCAAGTATTTCCTAGTGAGCAGTTCTTC. Residues: CASSQVFPSEQFF. The J gene is TRBJ2-1, the V gene TRBV14; D call uncertain. V lost 1 base and J 9 bases, leaving 10 bases between the germline ends. In germline, CDR1 is SGHDN, CDR2 FVKESK. The CDR3 has 13 amino acids.

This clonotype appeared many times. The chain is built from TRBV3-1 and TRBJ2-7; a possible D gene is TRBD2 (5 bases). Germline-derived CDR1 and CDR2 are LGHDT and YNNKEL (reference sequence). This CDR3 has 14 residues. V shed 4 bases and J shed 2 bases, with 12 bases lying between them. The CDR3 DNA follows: TGTGCCAGCAGCCGAAAGTCCGGGGCCTACGAGCAGTACTTC. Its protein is CASSRKSGAYEQYF.

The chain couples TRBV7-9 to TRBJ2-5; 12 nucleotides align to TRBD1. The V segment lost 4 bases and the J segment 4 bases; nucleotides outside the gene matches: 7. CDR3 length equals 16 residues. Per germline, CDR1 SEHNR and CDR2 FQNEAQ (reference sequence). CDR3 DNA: TGTGCCAGCAGCTCCTCCGGGACAGGGGGCGCAGAGACCCAGTACTTC. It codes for CASSSSGTGGAETQYF.

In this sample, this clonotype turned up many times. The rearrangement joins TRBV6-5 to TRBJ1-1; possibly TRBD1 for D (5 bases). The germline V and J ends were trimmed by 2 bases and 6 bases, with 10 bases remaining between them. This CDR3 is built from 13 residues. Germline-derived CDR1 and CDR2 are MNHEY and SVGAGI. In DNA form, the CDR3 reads TGTGCCAGCAGTTACGGGGCAGACGCTGAAGCTTTCTTT. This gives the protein CASSYGADAEAFF.

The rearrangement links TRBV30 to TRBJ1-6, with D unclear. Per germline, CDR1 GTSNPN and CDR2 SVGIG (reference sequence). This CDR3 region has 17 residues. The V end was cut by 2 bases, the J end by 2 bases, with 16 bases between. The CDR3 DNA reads TGTGCCTGGAGTAGCCCTTTTGAGGGAGCCTATAATTCACCCCTCCACTTT. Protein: CAWSSPFEGAYNSPLHF.

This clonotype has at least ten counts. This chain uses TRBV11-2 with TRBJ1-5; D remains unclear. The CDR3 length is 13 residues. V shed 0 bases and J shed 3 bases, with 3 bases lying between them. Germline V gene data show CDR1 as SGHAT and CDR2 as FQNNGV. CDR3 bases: TGTGCCAGCAGCTTAGACAACAATCAGCCCCAGCATTTT. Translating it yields CASSLDNNQPQHF.

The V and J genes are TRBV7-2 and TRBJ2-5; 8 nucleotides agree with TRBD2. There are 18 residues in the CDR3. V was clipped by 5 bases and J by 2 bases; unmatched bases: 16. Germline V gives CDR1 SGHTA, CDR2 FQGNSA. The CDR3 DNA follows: TGTGCCAGCAGCCCCCTCCCCGGGGGGGGGGGGGGGCAAGAGACCCAGTACTTC. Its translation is CASSPLPGGGGGQETQYF.